These 26 T cell receptor beta chains originate from one sample sequenced in a study of control samples from healthy donors and cancer patients. Method: immunoSEQ multiplex PCR; TCRdb's copy keeps in-frame clones and lacks some. The data contain 130,000 or so clones, 80% to 95% of them singletons. Sequenced input: blood. Receptors were obtained from a man in his forties in good health.

The rearrangement joins TRBV9 to TRBJ2-2, with TRBD1 matching over 10 bases. Trimming at V came to 3 bases and at J to 4 bases, leaving 6 bases not matched to a gene. CDR3 length: 16 amino acids. From germline, CDR1 is SGDLS and CDR2 YYNGEE. In DNA form, the CDR3 reads TGTGCCAGCAGCGGGGTTCGGACAGGGGGCACCGGGGAGCTGTTTTTT. Its protein is CASSGVRTGGTGELFF.

The gene calls are TRBV6-2 or TRBV6-3 and TRBJ2-2, with 9 bases lining up with TRBD1. Per the germline V gene, CDR1 is MNHEY and CDR2 is SVGEGT. The CDR3 spans 16 residues. J gave up 5 bases and V 5 bases, and 9 bases lay outside the gene matches. CDR3 sequence reads: CASSKPPGQGTGELFF. DNA for the CDR3: TGTGCCAGCAGTAAACCGCCGGGACAGGGTACCGGGGAGCTGTTTTTT.

The CDR3 is CASSQEPASSYNEQFF. The CDR3 DNA reads TGTGCCAGCAGCCAAGAGCCGGCAAGCTCCTACAATGAGCAGTTCTTC. The J gene is TRBJ2-1, the V gene TRBV4-2; the D is unclear. Germline CDR1 and CDR2: LGHNA and YNFKEQ. The V gene lost 0 bases and the J gene lost 0 bases, with 9 bases spanning the gap. CDR3 length equals 16 residues.

The chain is built from TRBV7-9 and TRBJ1-5; D is uncertain. The CDR3 is 14 amino acids. Germline assignment: CDR1 SEHNR and CDR2 FQNEAQ (reference sequence). V lost 5 bases and J 0 bases, leaving 8 bases between the germline ends. CDR3 nucleotide sequence: TGTGCCAGCAGCCCCAAGGGTAGCAATCAGCCCCAGCATTTT. Protein product: CASSPKGSNQPQHF.

In this sample, this clone turned up once. J is TRBJ1-5 and V is TRBV27, with D possibly TRBD1 on 6 matching bases. The CDR3 has 16 residues. Trimming removed 2 bases from V and 6 bases from J, with 17 bases in between. Germline CDR1 reads MNHEY; CDR2 reads SMNVEV (reference sequence). CDR3 sequence: CASSLRPPGHSQPQHF. The CDR3 nucleotides are TGTGCCAGCAGTTTAAGGCCCCCGGGACACTCTCAGCCCCAGCATTTT.

V gene TRBV3-1 (or the pseudogene TRBV3-2) combines with J gene TRBJ2-5, with D perhaps TRBD1 or TRBD2 (5 bases each). Per the germline V gene, CDR1 is LGHDT and CDR2 is YNNKEL (reference sequence). The CDR3 is made up of 15 amino acids. Between the trimmed V and J ends, which lost 1 base and 5 bases, there was a span of 14 bases. CDR3 nucleotide sequence: TGTGCCAGCAGCCAAGCATCCCAGGGCGGGGAGACCCAGTACTTC. Translating it yields CASSQASQGGETQYF.

V and J are TRBV12-5 and TRBJ1-2; D call uncertain. V shed 7 bases and J shed 0 bases, with 9 bases lying between them. In germline, CDR1 is LGHNT, CDR2 FRNRAP. This CDR3 contains 13 residues. CDR3: CASATDTNYGYTF. CDR3 in DNA: TGTGCTAGTGCCACAGATACTAACTATGGCTACACCTTC.

J is TRBJ2-7 and V is TRBV6-6; D might be TRBD1 (5 bases). The V and J ends lost 0 bases and 0 bases respectively, with 9 bases between them. Germline CDR1 MNHNY, CDR2 SVGAGI (reference sequence). There are 15 residues in the CDR3. The CDR3 here is CASSYSGLYSYEQYF. The CDR3 nucleotides read TGTGCCAGCAGTTACTCGGGGCTTTACTCCTACGAGCAGTACTTC.

The chain combines TRBV5-4 with TRBJ1-2; maybe TRBD1 (5 bases). This CDR3 has 14 residues. Germline V CDR1 and CDR2: SGHNT, YYREEE (reference sequence). Trimming left V 2 bases short and J 4 bases short, with 12 bases between. CDR3 residues: CASSFFQGSYGYTF. CDR3 bases: TGTGCCAGCAGCTTTTTTCAGGGTAGCTATGGCTACACCTTC.

The chain has TRBV6-1 and TRBJ2-1, with 9 bases identical to TRBD2. The CDR3 has 17 residues. The germline gives CDR1 MNHNS, CDR2 SASEGT. The junction had 8 bases not matched to a gene; V was cut back by 4 bases and J by 1 base. The chain's CDR3 is CASSAAVAGGSYNEQFF. The CDR3 DNA is TGTGCCAGCAGTGCCGCTGTGGCGGGGGGGTCCTACAATGAGCAGTTCTTC.

The chain links TRBV3-1 (or the pseudogene TRBV3-2) to TRBJ2-2, with 13 bases aligning to TRBD2. Germline CDR1 LGHDT, CDR2 YNNKEL (reference sequence). The junction had 6 bases not matched to a gene; V was cut back by 6 bases and J by 5 bases. The CDR3 has 16 amino acids. This CDR3 is CASSRLAGGQTGELFF. The CDR3 DNA is TGTGCCAGCAGTAGACTAGCGGGGGGACAAACCGGGGAGCTGTTTTTT.

The sample holds a few counts of this clone. In the same sample, other DNA sequences code for this CDR3. V gene TRBV30 combines with J gene TRBJ2-4; D call uncertain. Trimming shortened V by 1 base and J by 2 bases, and 15 bases separated the two germline ends. Per germline, CDR1 GTSNPN and CDR2 SVGIG (reference sequence). The CDR3 consists of 16 residues. Here the CDR3 DNA reads TGTGCCTGGAGTGAAGCAAGAGCCGGGCCCAAAAACATTCAGTACTTC. Protein product: CAWSEARAGPKNIQYF.

Here the CDR3 DNA reads TGTGCCTGGAGTGTAGGGAAAGGCTACGAGCAGTACTTC. Encoded protein: CAWSVGKGYEQYF. The chain is built from TRBV30 and TRBJ2-7; D call uncertain. Trimming stripped 0 bases from V and 3 bases from J, with 9 bases between. Germline assignment: CDR1 GTSNPN and CDR2 SVGIG (reference sequence). The CDR3 loop spans 13 amino acids.

The rearrangement links TRBV3-1 (or the pseudogene TRBV3-2) to TRBJ1-2, with TRBD1 as a possible D gene (5 bases). Per germline, CDR1 LGHDT and CDR2 YNNKEL (reference sequence). V shed 3 bases and J shed 4 bases, with 9 bases lying between them. The CDR3 is 13 residues long. The CDR3 sequence is CASSHSTVYGYTF. The CDR3 coding sequence is TGTGCCAGCAGCCATTCGACAGTCTATGGCTACACCTTC.

The chain uses TRBV2 and TRBJ2-1; 10 nucleotides line up with TRBD2. Germline CDR1 is SNHLY and CDR2 is FYNNEI. CDR3 size: 15 residues. V trimming: 2 bases; J trimming: 9 bases; junction bases outside the gene matches: 7. The CDR3: CASSERSGGAGEQFF. Here the CDR3 DNA reads TGTGCCAGCAGTGAAAGGAGCGGGGGGGCCGGTGAGCAGTTCTTC.

The gene calls are TRBV27 and TRBJ2-2; D is possibly TRBD1 (8 bases). This CDR3 comprises 17 residues. Trimming removed 2 bases from V and 4 bases from J, with 17 bases in between. Germline assignment: CDR1 MNHEY and CDR2 SMNVEV (reference sequence). The CDR3 region has the DNA TGTGCCAGCAGTTTAATACAGGGGGGGTTGGCCACCGGGGAGCTGTTTTTT. It codes for CASSLIQGGLATGELFF.

The chain recombines TRBV12-3 or TRBV12-4 with TRBJ1-4, with D uncertain. With 6 bases removed from V and 8 bases from J, the gap between germline ends came to 10 bases. This CDR3 spans 12 amino acids. CDR3 in amino acids: CASRGGGEKLFF. The DNA for the CDR3 is TGTGCCAGCAGGGGAGGCGGGGAAAAACTGTTTTTT.

This clone was seen a single time. V and J are TRBV6-2 or TRBV6-3 and TRBJ2-7; 7 bases align to TRBD1. The V segment lost 6 bases and the J segment 5 bases; nucleotides outside the gene matches: 16. Germline V gene lookup returns CDR1 MNHEY and CDR2 SVGEGT. The length of the CDR3 is 16 residues. This chain's CDR3 is CASSPLLGQTPDEQYF. The CDR3 DNA sequence: TGTGCCAGCAGCCCTCTTCTGGGACAGACCCCAGACGAGCAGTACTTC.

The CDR3, as DNA: TGTGCCAGCTCACCCTCAGCGAACACTGAAGCTTTCTTT. Amino acids: CASSPSANTEAFF. This rearrangement joins TRBV18 to TRBJ1-1; no definite D call. The CDR3 extends over 13 amino acids. V was pared by 3 bases and J by 1 base, with 6 bases between. From germline, CDR1 is KGHSH and CDR2 LQKENI.

The chain combines TRBV21-1 with TRBJ1-5. TRBV21-1 is listed as a pseudogene. The CDR3 totals 15 residues. The CDR3 region has the DNA TGTGCCAGCAGCAAAACTGGGTCCGGGGCTCAGCCCCAGCATTTT. This encodes CASSKTGSGAQPQHF.

This clone appeared many times. The CDR3 nucleotides are TGTGCCAGCAGTGACGAGGGGGGTGCCTCCTACGAGCAGTACTTC. It yields the protein CASSDEGGASYEQYF. The rearrangement uses TRBV6-1 and TRBJ2-7; D is perhaps TRBD1 or TRBD2 (6 bases each). The germline CDR1 and CDR2 sequences are MNHNS and SASEGT. The CDR3 contains 15 residues. Trimming cost V 3 bases and J 0 bases, with 12 bases left between them.

This clone was recorded a few times. The J gene is TRBJ2-7, the V gene TRBV27, with TRBD1 matching over 7 bases. The V and J ends lost 3 bases and 6 bases, in that order; junction bases with no gene match: 11. The CDR3 covers 15 residues. CDR1 MNHEY and CDR2 SMNVEV come from the germline V gene (reference sequence). Written as DNA, the CDR3 is TGTGCCAGCAGTTTTCGGGGACAGTTGAAGCTCGAGCAGTACTTC. Amino acids: CASSFRGQLKLEQYF.

The rearrangement links TRBV21-1 to TRBJ1-5; the table's D gene call, TRBD1, was not cross checked with the DNA. TRBV21-1 is given as a pseudogene. The CDR3 spans 12 residues. DNA of the CDR3: TGTGCCAGCAGAACAGGGGGCCAGCCCCAGCATTTT. It specifies CASRTGGQPQHF.

The chain has TRBV6-1 and TRBJ2-7; 10 bases are a match to TRBD1. Germline assignment: CDR1 MNHNS and CDR2 SASEGT. The CDR3 runs 16 residues. J was trimmed by 3 bases and V by 1 base; bases with no gene match: 6. CDR3 in DNA: TGTGCCAGCAGTGAAGGATGGACAGGGGGTTTCTACGAGCAGTACTTC. It codes for CASSEGWTGGFYEQYF.

V is TRBV11-3 and J is TRBJ2-3; 8 bases map to TRBD2. CDR3 length: 15 amino acids. Germline V CDR1 and CDR2: SGHNT, YENEEA. V was pared by 4 bases and J by 7 bases, with 10 bases of the junction left unmatched. For the CDR3, the DNA is TGTGCCAGCAGCTCCAGCCGGGGGGGCTTCAATACGCAGTATTTT. Residues: CASSSSRGGFNTQYF.

This clone was detected only a few times. The genes are TRBV2 and TRBJ2-7; no clear D gene. The CDR3 is 11 amino acids. Trimming pared 6 bases from V and 7 bases from J, leaving 10 bases between. The germline V gene encodes CDR1 SNHLY and CDR2 FYNNEI. This CDR3 is CASSDLLEQYF. CDR3 DNA sequence: TGTGCCAGCAGCGATCTACTTGAGCAGTACTTC.